This T cell receptor beta chain derives from a study of T-cell memory formation after mild COVID-19. The overall study: Largely, the TCR clusters proved donor specific.

TCRdb reprocessed the 5' RACE reads via MiXCR and lists one record per CDR3 protein. The sample lists roughly 250,000 distinct CDR3 sequences; 15% to 20% were seen once. Comment on this clonotype: Its antigen remains unidentified.

Regarding the study as a whole: That cross-reactive memory joined was suggested by some responding clones appearing in pre-infection memory. Shrinking CD4+ clones were chiefly CM and EM; CD8+ ones were chiefly EMRA.

Trimming took 8 bases from V and 4 from J, leaving 15 bases between them. The CDR3 is 14 residues long. CDR1 and CDR2 (germline): MNHEY, SVGEGT. The sequence came from a man in his late teens or twenties who had mild COVID-19 (a few samples of this study predate the infection). Cell type and time point are not known. V usage is TRBV6-2 or TRBV6-3 and J usage is TRBJ2-1; D may correspond to TRBD1 or TRBD2 (5 bases each). The sequenced material came from PBMCs or a T cell subset sorted from them (not recorded which). As DNA, the CDR3 is TGTGCCAGCCGACCTCGGGACGTTTACAATGAGCAGTTCTTC. Its translation: CASRPRDVYNEQFF.